Included here is one TCR beta chain sequence, with context. The PCR contained 60 Vbeta and 13 Jbeta primers. The repertoire was sequenced with immunoSEQ multiplex PCR; TCRdb's copy has only in-frame clones and lacks some. This sample carries fewer than 85,000 clones, about 80% of them seen once, and the ten largest clones take around 3.6%. These data are taken from a study of cytomegalovirus exposure and HLA in healthy donors. At the level of the study: From donors who were HLA-typed, an early data release held 80 million to 95 million unique TCRs.

This CDR3 region has 17 residues. CDR1 is LGHNT, CDR2 FRNRAP, per germline. V dropped 5 bases and J dropped 4; count of bases not matched to a gene: 13. This chain joins TRBV12-5 and TRBJ1-5; TRBD1 agrees at 8 bases. This clonotype originated in a man aged 35-49 years in good health and CMV-seronegative. The sequenced sample consisted of PBMCs. CDR3 residues: CASGETGVRMGNQPQHF. CDR3 DNA sequence: TGTGCTAGTGGTGAGACAGGGGTAAGGATGGGAAATCAGCCCCAGCATTTT.